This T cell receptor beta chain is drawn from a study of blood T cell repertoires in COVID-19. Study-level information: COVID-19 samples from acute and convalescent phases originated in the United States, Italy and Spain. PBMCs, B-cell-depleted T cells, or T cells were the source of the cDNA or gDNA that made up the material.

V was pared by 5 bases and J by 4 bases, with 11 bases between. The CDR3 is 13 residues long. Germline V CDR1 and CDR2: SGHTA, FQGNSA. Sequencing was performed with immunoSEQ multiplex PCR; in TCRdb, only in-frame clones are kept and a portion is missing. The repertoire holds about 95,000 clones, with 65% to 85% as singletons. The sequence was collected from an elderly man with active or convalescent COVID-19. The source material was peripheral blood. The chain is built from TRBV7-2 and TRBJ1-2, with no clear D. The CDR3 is CASSRQALYGYTF. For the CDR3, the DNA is TGTGCCAGCAGCCGACAAGCCCTCTATGGCTACACCTTC.